This T cell receptor (beta chain) was identified during a study of glioma-infiltrating T cells. Study findings and constraints: Patients with low tissue-blood divergence carried a signature set of shared blood CDR3 motifs.

The iRepertoire nested amplicon-rescue multiplex PCR amplified TCR alpha and beta CDR3s from RNA. TCRdb processed the multiplex PCR reads anew with MiXCR; each CDR3 protein has one entry. Here the sample spans a few hundred thousand distinct CDR3 sequences, more than 35% being singletons. About this clonotype: Antigen: not known.

Germline CDR1 and CDR2: SGHTA and FQGNSA. This CDR3 comprises 15 residues. Trimming removed 5 bases from V and 4 bases from J, with 17 bases in between. The material sequenced was glioma tissue, nonneoplastic brain tissue, or PBMCs (not recorded which). The chain is built from TRBV7-2 and TRBJ1-1, with D hard to call. The receptor comes from a human donor with low-grade glioma or glioblastoma, undergoing nonglioma brain surgery, or in good health (not recorded which). The CDR3, as DNA: TGTGCCAGCAGCAATTACGGATCGGGTTTCACTGAAGCTTTCTTT. It encodes CASSNYGSGFTEAFF.